This entry features one T cell receptor (beta chain) sequence. This entry comes from a study of blood T cell repertoires in COVID-19. Study-wide context: Collection of acute and convalescent COVID-19 samples took place in the United States, Italy and Spain. In each case, the material was cDNA or gDNA derived from T cells, B-cell-depleted T cells, or PBMCs.

How the authors handled the data: Using reference gene primer amplification, nucleated cell counts were estimated. TCRdb's table, derived via immunoSEQ multiplex PCR, lists solely in-frame clones and lacks some. V, J and clone size derive from that table, while D and trimming were established from the DNA sequence. The sample comprises 300,000 to 400,000 clones, 80% to 90% of which are singletons, and just under 6.5% rests with the top ten. Seattle's cohort entered during active infection and was followed longitudinally. Trimming took 0 bases from V and 3 from J; bases not matched to a gene: 3. This CDR3 comprises 15 residues. The germline CDR1 and CDR2 sequences are KGHSH and LQKENI.

Sequencing was done on a sample of peripheral blood. The sequence came from a woman in her forties or fifties with COVID-19, enrolled during active disease. The chain couples TRBV18 to TRBJ2-5; 8 bases match TRBD2. DNA of the CDR3: TGTGCCAGCTCACCACCGGGTAGCGGGGAAGAGACCCAGTACTTC. Its protein product is CASSPPGSGEETQYF.